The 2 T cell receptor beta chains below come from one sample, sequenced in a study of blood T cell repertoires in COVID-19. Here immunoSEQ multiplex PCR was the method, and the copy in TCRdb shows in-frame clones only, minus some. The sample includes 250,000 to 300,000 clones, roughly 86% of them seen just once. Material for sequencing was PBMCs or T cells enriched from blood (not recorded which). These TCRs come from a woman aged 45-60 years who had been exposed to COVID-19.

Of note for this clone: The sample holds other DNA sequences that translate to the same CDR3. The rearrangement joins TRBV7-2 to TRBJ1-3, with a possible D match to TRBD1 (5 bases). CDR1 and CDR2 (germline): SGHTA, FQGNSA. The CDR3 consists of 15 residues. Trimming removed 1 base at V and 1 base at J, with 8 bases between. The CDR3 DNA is TGTGCCAGCAGCTTAGACAGGCCTTCTGGAAACACCATATATTTT. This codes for CASSLDRPSGNTIYF.

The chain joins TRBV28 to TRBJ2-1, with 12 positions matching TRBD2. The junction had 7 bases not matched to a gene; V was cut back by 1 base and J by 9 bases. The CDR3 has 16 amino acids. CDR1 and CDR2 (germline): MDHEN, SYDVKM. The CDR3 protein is CASSLSSSGGAGEQFF. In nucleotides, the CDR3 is TGTGCCAGCAGTTTATCGTCTAGCGGGGGGGCCGGTGAGCAGTTCTTC.